Presented here are 24 T cell receptor beta chains from one specimen sequenced in a study of cytomegalovirus exposure and HLA in healthy donors. The PCR employed 60 Vbeta primers together with 13 Jbeta primers. Clones were read by immunoSEQ multiplex PCR, and TCRdb kept only the in-frame ones, dropping some. The data contain 90,000 to 130,000 clones, about three quarters of them singletons. Material for sequencing was PBMCs. The receptor set was obtained from a woman in her sixties in good health and CMV-seropositive.

The chain is built from TRBV9 and TRBJ1-1; D ambiguous. V lost 2 bases, J lost 1 base, and 6 bases lay in between. This CDR3 is 13 amino acids long. Germline V gene sequence: CDR1 SGDLS, CDR2 YYNGEE. CDR3 sequence (DNA): TGTGCCAGCAGCGTGGGCTCGAACACTGAAGCTTTCTTT. Translation: CASSVGSNTEAFF.

This clone was seen once. This rearrangement joins TRBV28 to TRBJ2-3, with TRBD2 matching over 11 bases. This CDR3 spans 20 amino acids. Germline assignment: CDR1 MDHEN and CDR2 SYDVKM. The V gene end was trimmed by 5 bases and the J gene end by 3 bases; junction bases not matched to a gene: 19. For the CDR3, the DNA is TGTGCCAGCAGTAAAAACCCTAAAATACTAGCGGGAGTTTGGACAGATACGCAGTATTTT. Protein sequence: CASSKNPKILAGVWTDTQYF. Full variable domain (remainder filled in from reference TRBV28 and TRBJ2-3): DVKVTQSSRYLVKRTGEKVFLECVQDMDHENMFWYRQDPGLGLRLIYFSYDVKMKEKGDIPEGYSVSREKKERFSLILESASTNQTSMYLCASSKNPKILAGVWTDTQYFGPGTRLTVL.

This chain uses TRBV4-2 with TRBJ2-3, with 16 bases fitting TRBD2. From germline, CDR1 is LGHNA and CDR2 YNFKEQ. The ends lost 3 bases at V and 4 bases at J; junction bases unmatched: 4. CDR3 length: 17 residues. The CDR3 nucleotides read TGTGCCAGCAGCCACCTCGGGACTAGCGGGAGGGCAGATACGCAGTATTTT. Translation gives CASSHLGTSGRADTQYF.

The chain uses TRBV28 and TRBJ2-7; a possible D gene is TRBD2 (6 bases). Trimming left V 5 bases short and J 3 bases short, with 20 bases between. Germline assignment: CDR1 MDHEN and CDR2 SYDVKM. This CDR3 contains 16 residues. The CDR3 spells CASSPTAARAGYEQYF. CDR3 nucleotide sequence: TGTGCCAGCAGTCCTACCGCGGCTAGAGCGGGCTACGAGCAGTACTTC.

This clone was counted only a few times. The chain joins TRBV5-4 to TRBJ1-4; 7 nucleotides agree with TRBD1. This CDR3 has 19 amino acids. Germline CDR1 SGHNT, CDR2 YYREEE (reference sequence). J gave up 11 bases and V 0 bases, and 22 bases lay outside the gene matches. The CDR3 region has the DNA TGTGCCAGCAGCTTGGGGGGACTTTCAACAGGGGCAGGGCGGCGGAAACTGTTTTTT. It is translated as CASSLGGLSTGAGRRKLFF.

The genes are TRBV2 and TRBJ2-2, with TRBD1 identical over 7 bases. This CDR3 contains 15 residues. Unmatched junction bases numbered 6, after V lost 1 base and J lost 7 bases. CDR1 is SNHLY and CDR2 is FYNNEI in the germline V gene. CDR3 loop: CASSEGRQGGGELFF. CDR3 nucleotide sequence: TGTGCCAGCAGTGAAGGGAGACAGGGCGGCGGGGAGCTGTTTTTT.

This rearrangement joins TRBV4-1 to TRBJ2-2, with 9 bases that match TRBD1. The CDR3 is 15 amino acids. Germline loops: CDR1 MGHRA, CDR2 YSYEKL. The ends lost 1 base at V and 5 bases at J; junction bases unmatched: 2. CDR3 protein: CASSQAGQGTGELFF. The CDR3, as DNA: TGCGCCAGCAGCCAAGCAGGACAGGGGACCGGGGAGCTGTTTTTT.

This rearrangement joins TRBV12-5 to TRBJ2-7, with 10 bases that match TRBD1. The germline V gene encodes CDR1 LGHNT and CDR2 FRNRAP. The length of the CDR3 is 16 residues. The V and J ends lost 6 bases and 4 bases, in that order; junction bases with no gene match: 12. The CDR3 protein is CASGPFFRDRGYEQYF. The CDR3 nucleotides read TGTGCTAGTGGACCCTTTTTTAGGGACAGGGGATACGAGCAGTACTTC.

The sample holds one count of this clone. The gene calls are TRBV30 and TRBJ2-1; 11 bases match TRBD2. Germline V gene data show CDR1 as GTSNPN and CDR2 as SVGIG (reference sequence). V was clipped by 2 bases and J by 0 bases; unmatched bases: 9. The CDR3 extends over 18 amino acids. Here the CDR3 DNA reads TGTGCCTGGAGTTTCGGGACTAGCGGAGTAAGCTCCTACAATGAGCAGTTCTTC. This gives the protein CAWSFGTSGVSSYNEQFF.

This chain connects TRBV5-1 to TRBJ2-1, with D uncertain. The germline V gene has CDR1 SGHRS and CDR2 YFSETQ. Trimming took off 3 bases at V and 2 bases at J, with 21 bases between the two ends. The CDR3 loop spans 18 amino acids. The CDR3 spells CASSSSLYVASAYNEQFF. In nucleotides, the CDR3 is TGCGCCAGCAGCTCCTCTCTATACGTAGCTAGTGCCTACAATGAGCAGTTCTTC.

This clone was detected only once. V usage is TRBV30 and J usage is TRBJ2-3, with 14 bases identical to TRBD2. This CDR3 has 17 residues. Per germline, CDR1 GTSNPN and CDR2 SVGIG (reference sequence). After removal of 1 base from V and 6 bases from J, the junction contained 9 bases not matched to a gene. The DNA for the CDR3 is TGTGCCTGGAGTGGCCTTAAGGGACTAGCGGGAGTTGATACGCAGTATTTT. Encoded protein: CAWSGLKGLAGVDTQYF.

The chain is built from TRBV7-9 and TRBJ1-5; the D is unclear. The CDR3 length is 16 residues. Germline V lookup: CDR1 SEHNR, CDR2 FQNEAQ (reference sequence). Trimming removed 2 bases from V and 0 bases from J, with 11 bases in between. The CDR3: CASSLNAGYSNQPQHF. The CDR3 region has the DNA TGTGCCAGCAGCTTAAATGCCGGTTATAGCAATCAGCCCCAGCATTTT. The entire variable domain, with the rest obtained from reference TRBV7-9 and TRBJ1-5, is as follows: DTGVSQNPRHKITKRGQNVTFRCDPISEHNRLYWYRQTLGQGPEFLTYFQNEAQLEKSRLLSDRFSAERPKGSFSTLEIQRTEQGDSAMYLCASSLNAGYSNQPQHFGDGTRLSIL.

This clone showed up just a few times. The CDR3 region has the DNA TGCGCCAGCAGCCATGCCATCGGGACAGGGACGTTGGATACGCAGTATTTT. As protein: CASSHAIGTGTLDTQYF. The rearrangement uses TRBV4-1 and TRBJ2-3, with 9 bases aligning to TRBD1. V was pared by 3 bases and J by 6 bases, with 13 bases of the junction left unmatched. Germline V gene lookup returns CDR1 MGHRA and CDR2 YSYEKL. CDR3 length equals 17 residues.

The chain combines TRBV7-9 with TRBJ2-1; 13 bases fit TRBD2. This CDR3 is built from 15 residues. Germline CDR1 is SEHNR and CDR2 is FQNEAQ (reference sequence). Losses at the gene ends were 6 bases for V and 6 bases for J; bases not matched to a gene: 5. The CDR3 nucleotides are TGTGCCAGCAGTCGTGGACTAGCGGGAGTCAATGAGCAGTTCTTC. This sequence encodes CASSRGLAGVNEQFF.

CDR3 DNA sequence: TGTGCCTGGAGACCGGGACTAGCGGGAGTTAAATACTCCTACAATGAGCAGTTCTTC. The encoded protein is CAWRPGLAGVKYSYNEQFF. The chain links TRBV30 to TRBJ2-1; 14 nucleotides agree with TRBD2. V was pared by 3 bases and J by 0 bases, with 10 bases of the junction left unmatched. The CDR3 sequence is 19 residues long. Germline assignment: CDR1 GTSNPN and CDR2 SVGIG (reference sequence).

V gene TRBV28 combines with J gene TRBJ1-6, with unresolved D. The CDR3 is made up of 13 amino acids. Germline V gives CDR1 MDHEN, CDR2 SYDVKM. Deletions cut 1 base from V and 13 bases from J, with 11 bases between. CDR3 sequence: CASSLYPINPLHF. The CDR3 DNA sequence: TGTGCCAGCAGTTTATACCCTATCAATCCCCTCCACTTT.

CDR3 region: CASSIPVESVETQYF. The CDR3 coding sequence is TGTGCCAGTAGTATACCGGTCGAATCGGTGGAGACCCAGTACTTC. The chain couples TRBV19 to TRBJ2-5; no clear D gene. CDR3 length: 15 amino acids. CDR1 and CDR2 from the germline V gene are LNHDA and SQIVND (reference sequence). V dropped 2 bases and J dropped 5 bases, with 15 bases sitting between them.

V and J are TRBV9 and TRBJ2-6; 7 bases agree with TRBD1. The J segment lost 0 bases and the V segment lost 4 bases, leaving 10 bases of the junction unmatched. Germline CDR1 reads SGDLS; CDR2 reads YYNGEE. The CDR3 consists of 18 residues. The DNA for the CDR3 is TGTGCCAGCAGCAAAGGACAGGTTGAGAGCTCTGGGGCCAACGTCCTGACTTTC. Translation: CASSKGQVESSGANVLTF.

This clone was seen a handful of times. The chain joins TRBV4-1 to TRBJ1-3; D might be TRBD1 (5 bases). Trimming pared 0 bases from V and 0 bases from J, leaving 9 bases between. Germline values: CDR1 MGHRA, CDR2 YSYEKL. The CDR3 consists of 16 residues. DNA of the CDR3: TGCGCCAGCAGCCAAGATTGGGGCAGCTCTGGAAACACCATATATTTT. Its translation is CASSQDWGSSGNTIYF.

The V call is TRBV5-4, the J call TRBJ2-5; D is perhaps TRBD2 (5 bases). Trimming cost V 3 bases and J 0 bases, with 15 bases left between them. The germline V gene has CDR1 SGHNT and CDR2 YYREEE (reference sequence). The CDR3 extends over 16 amino acids. The CDR3 DNA reads as TGTGCCAGCAGCTCCCGTCTTGGGGAGTACCAAGAGACCCAGTACTTC. The encoded protein is CASSSRLGEYQETQYF.

This chain uses TRBV10-2 with TRBJ1-2, with 9 bases matching TRBD1. Germline lookup yields CDR1 WSHSY and CDR2 SAAADI. The CDR3 spans 18 residues. J was trimmed by 0 bases and V by 10 bases; bases with no gene match: 18. The CDR3 spells CATKGQGGQNTPNYGYTF. The CDR3 DNA reads TGCGCCACCAAGGGACAGGGAGGACAAAATACGCCTAACTATGGCTACACCTTC.

The rearrangement joins TRBV18 to TRBJ1-2; 7 nucleotides line up with TRBD1. There are 13 residues in the CDR3. V was pared by 11 bases and J by 0 bases, with 6 bases of the junction left unmatched. CDR1 and CDR2 (germline): KGHSH, LQKENI. The CDR3 DNA is TGTGCCGGGACAGAATCCGCTAACTATGGCTACACCTTC. Amino acid sequence: CAGTESANYGYTF.

V usage is TRBV25-1 and J usage is TRBJ2-2, with D tentatively TRBD1 (6 bases). Germline V gives CDR1 MGHDK, CDR2 SYGVNS. The CDR3 totals 16 residues. V lost 1 base and J lost 0, with 9 bases in between. CDR3 bases: TGTGCCAGCAGTGAATGGAGACAGGCGAACACCGGGGAGCTGTTTTTT. Encoded protein: CASSEWRQANTGELFF.

This clone was observed a few times. The V gene is TRBV5-1, the J gene TRBJ2-2, with D unclear. This CDR3 has 14 residues. V shed 4 bases and J shed 1 base, with 8 bases lying between them. Looked up from germline, CDR1 is SGHRS and CDR2 is YFSETQ. The CDR3 DNA follows: TGCGCCAGCAGCCGCTATAGGAACACCGGGGAGCTGTTTTTT. Translating gives CASSRYRNTGELFF.